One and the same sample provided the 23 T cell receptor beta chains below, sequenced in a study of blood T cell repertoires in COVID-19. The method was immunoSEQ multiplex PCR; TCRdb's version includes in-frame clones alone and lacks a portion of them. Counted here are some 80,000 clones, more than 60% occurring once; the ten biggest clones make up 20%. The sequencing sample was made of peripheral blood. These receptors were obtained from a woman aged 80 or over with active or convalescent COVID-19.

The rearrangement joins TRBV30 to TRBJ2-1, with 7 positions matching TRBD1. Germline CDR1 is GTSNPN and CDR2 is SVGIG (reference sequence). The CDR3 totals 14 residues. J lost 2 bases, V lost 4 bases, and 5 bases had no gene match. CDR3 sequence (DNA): TGTGCCTGGACCACAGGGGCGACCTACAATGAGCAGTTCTTC. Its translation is CAWTTGATYNEQFF.

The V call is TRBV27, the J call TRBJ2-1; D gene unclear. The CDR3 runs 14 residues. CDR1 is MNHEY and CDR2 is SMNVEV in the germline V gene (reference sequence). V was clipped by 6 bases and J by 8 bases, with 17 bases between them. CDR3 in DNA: TGTGCCAGCAGCTTGTCCATCGGAGTAGATGAGCAGTTCTTC. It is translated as CASSLSIGVDEQFF.

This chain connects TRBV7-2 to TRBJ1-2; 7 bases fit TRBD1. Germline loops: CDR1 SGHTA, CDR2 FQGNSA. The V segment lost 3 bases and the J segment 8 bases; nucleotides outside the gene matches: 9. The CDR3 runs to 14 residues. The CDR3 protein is CASSLIGQGEGYTF. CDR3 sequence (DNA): TGTGCCAGCAGCTTGATCGGGCAGGGGGAAGGCTACACCTTC.

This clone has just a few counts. CDR3 residues: CASSLAGWYSNQPQHF. The DNA for the CDR3 is TGTGCCAGCAGCTTGGCCGGGTGGTATAGCAATCAGCCCCAGCATTTT. The chain combines TRBV5-5 with TRBJ1-5, with D hard to call. V gave up 0 bases and J gave up 0 bases, with 10 bases separating them. The germline gives CDR1 SGHKS, CDR2 YYEKEE (reference sequence). CDR3 length: 16 amino acids. Complete variable domain (other parts from reference TRBV5-5 and TRBJ1-5): DAGVTQSPTHLIKTRGQQVTLRCSPISGHKSVSWYQQVLGQGPQFIFQYYEKEERGRGNFPDRFSARQFPNYSSELNVNALLLGDSALYLCASSLAGWYSNQPQHFGDGTRLSIL.

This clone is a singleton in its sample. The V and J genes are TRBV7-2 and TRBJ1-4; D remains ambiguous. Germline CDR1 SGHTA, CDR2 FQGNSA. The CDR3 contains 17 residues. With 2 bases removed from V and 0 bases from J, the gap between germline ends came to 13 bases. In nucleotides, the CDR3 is TGTGCCAGCAGCTTAATTGTTGGAGGGTCAACTAATGAAAAACTGTTTTTT. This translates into CASSLIVGGSTNEKLFF. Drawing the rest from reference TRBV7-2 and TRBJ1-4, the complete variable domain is GAGVSQSPSNKVTEKGKDVELRCDPISGHTALYWYRQSLGQGLEFLIYFQGNSAPDKSGLPSDRFSAERTGGSVSTLTIQRTQQEDSAVYLCASSLIVGGSTNEKLFFGSGTQLSVL.

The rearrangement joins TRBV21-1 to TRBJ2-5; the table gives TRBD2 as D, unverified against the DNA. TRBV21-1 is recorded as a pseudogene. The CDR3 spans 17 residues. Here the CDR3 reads CASSKNQPPRGQETQYF. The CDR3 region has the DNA TGTGCCAGCAGCAAGAACCAGCCTCCCCGAGGGCAAGAGACCCAGTACTTC.

The CDR3 loop reads CASRVQGVPDTQYF. CDR3 in DNA: TGTGCCAGCAGGGTACAGGGGGTACCAGATACGCAGTATTTT. This chain links TRBV27 with TRBJ2-3, with TRBD1 matching over 8 bases. The V gene end was trimmed by 6 bases and the J gene end by 4 bases; junction bases not matched to a gene: 6. Germline V lookup: CDR1 MNHEY, CDR2 SMNVEV (reference sequence). The CDR3 is 14 residues long.

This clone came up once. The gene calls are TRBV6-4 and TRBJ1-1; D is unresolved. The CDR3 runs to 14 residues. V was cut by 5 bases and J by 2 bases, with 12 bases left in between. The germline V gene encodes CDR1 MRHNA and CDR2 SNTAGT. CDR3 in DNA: TGTGCCAGCAGTCAGGAGGGTTCCAACACTGAAGCTTTCTTT. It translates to CASSQEGSNTEAFF.

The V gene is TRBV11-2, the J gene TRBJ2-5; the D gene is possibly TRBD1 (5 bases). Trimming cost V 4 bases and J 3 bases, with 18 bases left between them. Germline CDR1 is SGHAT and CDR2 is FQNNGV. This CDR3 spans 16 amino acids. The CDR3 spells CASSSANVTAEETQYF. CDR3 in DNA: TGTGCCAGCAGCTCCGCGAATGTGACAGCCGAAGAGACCCAGTACTTC.

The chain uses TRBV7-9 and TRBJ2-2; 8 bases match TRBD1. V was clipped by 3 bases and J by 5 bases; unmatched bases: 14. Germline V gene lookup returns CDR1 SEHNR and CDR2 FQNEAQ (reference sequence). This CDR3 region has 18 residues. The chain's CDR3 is CASSFGWRQGFITGELFF. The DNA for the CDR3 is TGTGCCAGCAGCTTCGGATGGAGACAGGGGTTTATTACCGGGGAGCTGTTTTTT.

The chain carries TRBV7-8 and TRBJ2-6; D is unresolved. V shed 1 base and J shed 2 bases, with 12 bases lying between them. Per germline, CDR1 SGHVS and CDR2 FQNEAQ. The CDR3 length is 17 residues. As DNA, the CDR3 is TGTGCCAGCAGCTTAGTAGCCGACGGTGCTGGGGCCAACGTCCTGACTTTC. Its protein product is CASSLVADGAGANVLTF.

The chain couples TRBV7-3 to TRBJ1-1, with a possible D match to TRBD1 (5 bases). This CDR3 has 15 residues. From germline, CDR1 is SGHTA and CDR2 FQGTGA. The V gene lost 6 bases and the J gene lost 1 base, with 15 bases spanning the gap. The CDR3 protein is CASSFDGHKNTEAFF. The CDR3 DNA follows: TGTGCCAGCAGTTTTGATGGACACAAGAACACTGAAGCTTTCTTT.

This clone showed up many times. CDR3 nucleotides: TGTGCCAGCAGTTCAAGCGGGGGGGCCTTGACGCAGTATTTT. Protein product: CASSSSGGALTQYF. This chain joins TRBV5-4 and TRBJ2-3; TRBD2 matches 10 bases. CDR3 length equals 14 residues. Germline V gene sequence: CDR1 SGHNT, CDR2 YYREEE (reference sequence). V trimming: 5 bases; J trimming: 9 bases; junction bases outside the gene matches: 9.

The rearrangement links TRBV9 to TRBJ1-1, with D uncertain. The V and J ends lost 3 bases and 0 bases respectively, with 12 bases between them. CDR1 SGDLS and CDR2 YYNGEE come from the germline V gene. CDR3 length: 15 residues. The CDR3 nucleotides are TGTGCCAGCAGCGCCTCGCCAGAAATGAACACTGAAGCTTTCTTT. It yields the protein CASSASPEMNTEAFF.

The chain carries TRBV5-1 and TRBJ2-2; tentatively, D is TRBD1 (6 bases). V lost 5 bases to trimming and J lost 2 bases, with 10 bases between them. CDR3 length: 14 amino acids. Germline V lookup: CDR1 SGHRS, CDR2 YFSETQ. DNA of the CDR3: TGCGCCAGCAGATTACAGGGAAACACCGGGGAGCTGTTTTTT. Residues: CASRLQGNTGELFF.

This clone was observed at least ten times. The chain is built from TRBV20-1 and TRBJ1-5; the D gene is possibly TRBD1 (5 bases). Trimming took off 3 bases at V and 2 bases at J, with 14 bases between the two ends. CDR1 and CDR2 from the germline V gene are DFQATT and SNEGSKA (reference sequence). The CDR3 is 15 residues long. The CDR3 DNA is TGCAGTGCTAGTGGACAAATCTGGGGCAATCAGCCCCAGCATTTT. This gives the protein CSASGQIWGNQPQHF.

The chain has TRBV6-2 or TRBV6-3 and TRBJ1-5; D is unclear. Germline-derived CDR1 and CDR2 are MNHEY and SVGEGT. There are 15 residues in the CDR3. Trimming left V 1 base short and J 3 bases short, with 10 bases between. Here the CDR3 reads CASSYFGRYNQPQHF. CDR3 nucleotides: TGTGCCAGCAGTTACTTCGGTAGATACAATCAGCCCCAGCATTTT.

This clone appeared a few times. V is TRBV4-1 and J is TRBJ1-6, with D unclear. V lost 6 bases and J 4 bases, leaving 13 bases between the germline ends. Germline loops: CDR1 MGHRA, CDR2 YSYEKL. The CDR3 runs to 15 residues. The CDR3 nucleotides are TGCGCCAGCAGGCTCACTCCAGGTTATAATTCACCCCTCCACTTT. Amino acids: CASRLTPGYNSPLHF.

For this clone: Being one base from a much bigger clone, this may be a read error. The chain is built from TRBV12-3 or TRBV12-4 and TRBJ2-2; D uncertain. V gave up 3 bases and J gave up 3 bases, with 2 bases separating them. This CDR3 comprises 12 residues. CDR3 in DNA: TGTGCCAGCAGTTTCTACACCGGGGAGCTGTTTTTT. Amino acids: CASSFYTGELFF.

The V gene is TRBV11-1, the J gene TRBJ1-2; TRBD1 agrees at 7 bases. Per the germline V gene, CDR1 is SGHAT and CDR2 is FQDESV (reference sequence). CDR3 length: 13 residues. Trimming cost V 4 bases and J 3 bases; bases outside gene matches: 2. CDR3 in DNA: TGTGCCAGCAGCTACAGGGGAGACTATGGCTACACCTTC. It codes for CASSYRGDYGYTF.

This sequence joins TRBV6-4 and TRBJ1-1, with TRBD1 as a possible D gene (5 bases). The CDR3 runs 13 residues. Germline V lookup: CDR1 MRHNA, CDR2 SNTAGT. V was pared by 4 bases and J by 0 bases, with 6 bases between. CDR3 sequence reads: CASSVDMNTEAFF. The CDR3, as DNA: TGTGCCAGCAGTGTGGACATGAACACTGAAGCTTTCTTT.

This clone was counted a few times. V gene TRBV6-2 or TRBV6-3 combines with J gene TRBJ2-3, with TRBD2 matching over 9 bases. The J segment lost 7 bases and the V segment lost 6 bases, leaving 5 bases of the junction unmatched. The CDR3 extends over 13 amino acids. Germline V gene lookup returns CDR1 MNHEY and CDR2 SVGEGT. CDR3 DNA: TGTGCCAGCAGCATGGGACTAGCCAATACGCAGTATTTT. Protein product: CASSMGLANTQYF.

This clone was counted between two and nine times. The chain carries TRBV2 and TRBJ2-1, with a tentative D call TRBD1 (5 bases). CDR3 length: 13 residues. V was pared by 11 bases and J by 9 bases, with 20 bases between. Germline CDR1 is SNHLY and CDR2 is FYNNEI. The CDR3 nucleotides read TGTGCCTCCCCGGCCAAGGGGTCGGCTGAGCAGTTCTTC. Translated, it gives CASPAKGSAEQFF.